This TCR beta chain was found in a study of blood T cell repertoires in COVID-19. Whole-study context: Italy, Spain and the United States were the sources of the convalescent and acute COVID-19 samples. From T cells, B-cell-depleted T cells, or PBMCs came the material, which was cDNA or gDNA.

Looked up from germline, CDR1 is SGHAT and CDR2 is FQNNGV. The CDR3 loop spans 12 amino acids. Trimming shortened V by 7 bases and J by 4 bases, and 11 bases separated the two germline ends. In the authors' methods: Scientists estimated how many nucleated cells there were by amplifying reference gene primers. Method: immunoSEQ multiplex PCR; TCRdb's copy keeps in-frame clones and lacks some. V, J and clone size derive from that table, while D and trimming were established from the DNA sequence. This table has fewer than 200,000 clones, about 90% appearing once. This clonotype was sampled from a man in his 70s with active or convalescent COVID-19. This chain connects TRBV11-2 to TRBJ2-7, with D tentatively TRBD1 (5 bases). Sequencing was done on a sample of peripheral blood. Written as DNA, the CDR3 is TGTGCCAGCAACAATCAGGGTTACGAGCAGTACTTC. This codes for CASNNQGYEQYF. Combining the CDR3 with reference TRBV11-2 and TRBJ2-7 gives the whole variable domain EAGVAQSPRYKIIEKRQSVAFWCNPISGHATLYWYQQILGQGPKLLIQFQNNGVVDDSQLPKDRFSAERLKGVDSTLKIQPAKLEDSAVYLCASNNQGYEQYFGPGTRLTVT.